The entry that follows covers one TCR beta chain sequence. Profiling relied on immunoSEQ multiplex PCR, and the TCRdb table lists in-frame clones only, not all of them. The table includes tens of thousands of clones, almost 90% detected once. This entry comes from a study of T cell changes during pregnancy in multiple sclerosis. CDR1 is MNHEY and CDR2 is SVGAGI in the germline V gene. The CDR3 is 13 residues long. Trimming pared 6 bases from V and 0 bases from J, leaving 9 bases between. This sequence was found in a female donor in good health, enrolled as a control in a pregnancy study. The chain uses TRBV6-5 and TRBJ2-7; D not resolved. The material sequenced was peripheral blood, taken after pregnancy. The CDR3 DNA reads TGTGCCAGCAGCCGCGGCAGCTCCTACGAGCAGTACTTC. Its translation is CASSRGSSYEQYF.